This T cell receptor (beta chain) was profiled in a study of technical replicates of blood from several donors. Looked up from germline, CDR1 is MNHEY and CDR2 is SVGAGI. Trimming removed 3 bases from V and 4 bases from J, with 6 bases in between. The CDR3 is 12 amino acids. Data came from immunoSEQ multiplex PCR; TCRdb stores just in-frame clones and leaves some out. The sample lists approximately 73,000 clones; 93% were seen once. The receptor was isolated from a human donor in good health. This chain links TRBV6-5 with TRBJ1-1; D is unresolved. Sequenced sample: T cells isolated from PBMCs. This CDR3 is CASSYLSTEAFF. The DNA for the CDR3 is TGTGCCAGCAGTTATTTATCCACTGAAGCTTTCTTT.